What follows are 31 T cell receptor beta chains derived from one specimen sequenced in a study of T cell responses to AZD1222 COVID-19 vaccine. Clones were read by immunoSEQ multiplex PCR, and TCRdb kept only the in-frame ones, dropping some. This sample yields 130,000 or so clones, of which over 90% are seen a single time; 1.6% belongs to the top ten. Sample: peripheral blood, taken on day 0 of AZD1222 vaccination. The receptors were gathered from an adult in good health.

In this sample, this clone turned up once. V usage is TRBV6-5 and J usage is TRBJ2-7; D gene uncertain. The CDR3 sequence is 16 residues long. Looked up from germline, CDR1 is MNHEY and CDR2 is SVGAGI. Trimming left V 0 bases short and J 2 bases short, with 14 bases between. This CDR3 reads CASSYSRQLIAYEQYF. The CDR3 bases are TGTGCCAGCAGTTACTCGCGTCAGCTAATCGCCTACGAGCAGTACTTC.

This CDR3 is CAITRQGGHTEAFF. The DNA for the CDR3 is TGTGCCATCACTCGACAGGGTGGGCACACTGAAGCTTTCTTT. The genes are TRBV10-3 and TRBJ1-1; 7 bases map to TRBD1. V shed 7 bases, J shed 3 bases, and the junction held 8 bases outside the gene matches. Looked up from germline, CDR1 is ENHRY and CDR2 is SYGVKD. CDR3 length: 14 amino acids.

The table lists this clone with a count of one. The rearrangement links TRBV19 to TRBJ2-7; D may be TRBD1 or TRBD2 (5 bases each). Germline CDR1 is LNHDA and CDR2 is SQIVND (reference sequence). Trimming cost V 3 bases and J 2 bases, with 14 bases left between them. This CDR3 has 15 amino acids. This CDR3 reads CASSISGTGTYEQYF. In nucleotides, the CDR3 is TGTGCCAGTAGTATCTCGGGGACGGGAACCTACGAGCAGTACTTC.

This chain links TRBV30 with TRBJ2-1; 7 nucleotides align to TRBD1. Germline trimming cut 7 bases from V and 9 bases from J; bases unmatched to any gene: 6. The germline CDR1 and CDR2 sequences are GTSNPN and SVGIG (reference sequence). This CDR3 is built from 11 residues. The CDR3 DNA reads TGTGCCTCTTTCCCAGGGGGTGAGCAGTTCTTC. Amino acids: CASFPGGEQFF.

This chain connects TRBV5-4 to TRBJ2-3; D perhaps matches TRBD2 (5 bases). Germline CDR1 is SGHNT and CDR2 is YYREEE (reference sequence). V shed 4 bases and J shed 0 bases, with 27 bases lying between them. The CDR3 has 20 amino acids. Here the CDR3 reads CASSRRIWTAPLASTDTQYF. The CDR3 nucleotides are TGTGCCAGCAGCCGCCGAATATGGACTGCCCCACTTGCTAGCACAGATACGCAGTATTTT.

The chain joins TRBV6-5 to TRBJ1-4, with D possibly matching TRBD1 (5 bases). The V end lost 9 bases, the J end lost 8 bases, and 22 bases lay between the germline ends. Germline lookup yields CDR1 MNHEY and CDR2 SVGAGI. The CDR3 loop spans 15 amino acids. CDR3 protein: CASTNLRDLGEKLFF. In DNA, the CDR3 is TGTGCCAGTACCAATCTCCGGGACTTAGGGGAAAAACTGTTTTTT.

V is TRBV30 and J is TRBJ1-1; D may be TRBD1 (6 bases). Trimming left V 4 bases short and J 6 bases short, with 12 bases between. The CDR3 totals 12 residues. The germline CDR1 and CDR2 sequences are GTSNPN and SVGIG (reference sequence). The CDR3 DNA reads TGTGCCTGGACCCCGGGGGGGCCTGAAGCTTTCTTT. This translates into CAWTPGGPEAFF.

This CDR3 reads CATSTEGDGEQFF. CDR3 in DNA: TGTGCCACCAGCACGGAAGGGGACGGTGAGCAGTTCTTC. The V call is TRBV15, the J call TRBJ2-1; D may be TRBD1 or TRBD2 (5 bases each). In germline, CDR1 is LNHNV, CDR2 YYDKDF (reference sequence). The CDR3 sequence is 13 residues long. V lost 4 bases, J lost 9 bases, and 13 bases lay in between.

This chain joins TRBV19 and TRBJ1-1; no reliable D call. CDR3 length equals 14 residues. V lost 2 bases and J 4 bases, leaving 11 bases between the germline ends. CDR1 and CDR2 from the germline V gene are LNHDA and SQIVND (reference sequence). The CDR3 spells CASSISRASTEAFF. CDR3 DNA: TGTGCCAGTAGTATATCGAGAGCGAGCACTGAAGCTTTCTTT.

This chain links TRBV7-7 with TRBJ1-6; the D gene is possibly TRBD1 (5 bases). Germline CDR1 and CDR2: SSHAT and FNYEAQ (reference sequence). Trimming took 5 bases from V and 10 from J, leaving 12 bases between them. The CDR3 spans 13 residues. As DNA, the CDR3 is TGTGCCAGCAGCCCAGGGCGCGGATCACCCCTCCACTTT. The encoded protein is CASSPGRGSPLHF.

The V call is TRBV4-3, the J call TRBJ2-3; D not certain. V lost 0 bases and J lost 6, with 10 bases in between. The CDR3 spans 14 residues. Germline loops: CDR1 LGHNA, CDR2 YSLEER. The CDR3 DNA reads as TGCGCCAGCAGCCAAGAGGGCTATTGGGATACGCAGTATTTT. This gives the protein CASSQEGYWDTQYF.

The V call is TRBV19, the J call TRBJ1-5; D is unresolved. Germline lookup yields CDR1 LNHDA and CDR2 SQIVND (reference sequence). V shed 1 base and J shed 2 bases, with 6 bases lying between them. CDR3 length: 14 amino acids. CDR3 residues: CASSIVWGNQPQHF. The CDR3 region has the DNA TGTGCCAGTAGTATAGTGTGGGGCAATCAGCCCCAGCATTTT.

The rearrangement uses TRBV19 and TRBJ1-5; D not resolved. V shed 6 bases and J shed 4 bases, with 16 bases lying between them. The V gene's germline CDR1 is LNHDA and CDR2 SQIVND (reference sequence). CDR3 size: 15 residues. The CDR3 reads CASSPTKAPNQPQHF. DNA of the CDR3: TGTGCCAGTAGCCCAACTAAGGCCCCTAATCAGCCCCAGCATTTT. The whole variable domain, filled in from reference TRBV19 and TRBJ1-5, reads DGGITQSPKYLFRKEGQNVTLSCEQNLNHDAMYWYRQDPGQGLRLIYYSQIVNDFQKGDIAEGYSVSREKKESFPLTVTSAQKNPTAFYLCASSPTKAPNQPQHFGDGTRLSIL.

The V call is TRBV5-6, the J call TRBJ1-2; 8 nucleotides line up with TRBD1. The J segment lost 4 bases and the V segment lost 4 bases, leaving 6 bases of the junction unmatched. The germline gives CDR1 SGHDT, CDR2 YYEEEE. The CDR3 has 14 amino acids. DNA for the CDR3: TGTGCCAGCAGCATTGGACAGGGCATCTATGGCTACACCTTC. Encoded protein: CASSIGQGIYGYTF.

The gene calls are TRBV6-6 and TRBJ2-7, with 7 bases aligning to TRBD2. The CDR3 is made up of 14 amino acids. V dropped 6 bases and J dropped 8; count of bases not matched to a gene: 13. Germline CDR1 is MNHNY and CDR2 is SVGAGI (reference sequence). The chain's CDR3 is CASSPPGGDRQQYF. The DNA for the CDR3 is TGTGCCAGCAGCCCACCTGGGGGGGATAGGCAGCAGTACTTC.

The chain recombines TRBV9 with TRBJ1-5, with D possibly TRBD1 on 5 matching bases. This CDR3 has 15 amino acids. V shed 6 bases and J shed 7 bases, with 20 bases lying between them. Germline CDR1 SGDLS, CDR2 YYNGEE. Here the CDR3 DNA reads TGTGCCAGCACCCTCGACGAGGGCTGGGGGCAGCCCCAGCATTTT. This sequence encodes CASTLDEGWGQPQHF.

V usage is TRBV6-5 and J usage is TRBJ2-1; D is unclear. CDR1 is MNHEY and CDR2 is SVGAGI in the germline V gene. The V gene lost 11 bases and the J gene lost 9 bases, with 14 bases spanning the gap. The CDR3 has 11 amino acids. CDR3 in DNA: TGTGCCCCAAACGGACCCGGTGAGCAGTTCTTC. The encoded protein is CAPNGPGEQFF.

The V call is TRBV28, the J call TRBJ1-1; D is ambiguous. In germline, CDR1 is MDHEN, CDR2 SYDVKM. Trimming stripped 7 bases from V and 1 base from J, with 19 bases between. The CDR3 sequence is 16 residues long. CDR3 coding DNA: TGTGCCAGCAAAGGGAACATCAGGTTCGGGAACACTGAAGCTTTCTTT. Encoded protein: CASKGNIRFGNTEAFF.

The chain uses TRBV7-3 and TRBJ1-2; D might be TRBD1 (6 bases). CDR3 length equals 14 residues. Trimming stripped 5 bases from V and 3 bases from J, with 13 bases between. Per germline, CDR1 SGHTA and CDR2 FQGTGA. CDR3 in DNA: TGTGCCAGCAGCCCGGTAGGGGGAGACTATGGCTACACCTTC. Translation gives CASSPVGGDYGYTF.

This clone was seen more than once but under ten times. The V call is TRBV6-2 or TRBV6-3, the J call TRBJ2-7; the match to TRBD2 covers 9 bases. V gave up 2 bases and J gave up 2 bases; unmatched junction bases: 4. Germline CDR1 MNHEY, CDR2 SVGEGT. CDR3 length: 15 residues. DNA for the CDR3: TGTGCCAGCAGTTACGCGGAGCGGGGGGCCTACGAGCAGTACTTC. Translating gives CASSYAERGAYEQYF.

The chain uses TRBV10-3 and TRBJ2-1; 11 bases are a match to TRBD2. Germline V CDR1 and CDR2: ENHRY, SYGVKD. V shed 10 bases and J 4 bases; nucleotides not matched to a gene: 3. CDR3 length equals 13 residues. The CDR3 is CATTSGGYNEQFF. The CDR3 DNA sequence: TGTGCCACTACTAGCGGGGGATACAATGAGCAGTTCTTC.

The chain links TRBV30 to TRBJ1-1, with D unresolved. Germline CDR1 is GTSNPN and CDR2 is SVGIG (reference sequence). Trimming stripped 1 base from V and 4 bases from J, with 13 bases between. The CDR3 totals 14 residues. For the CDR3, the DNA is TGTGCCTGGAGTGGCGGGGTTGTGACCACTGAAGCTTTCTTT. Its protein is CAWSGGVVTTEAFF.

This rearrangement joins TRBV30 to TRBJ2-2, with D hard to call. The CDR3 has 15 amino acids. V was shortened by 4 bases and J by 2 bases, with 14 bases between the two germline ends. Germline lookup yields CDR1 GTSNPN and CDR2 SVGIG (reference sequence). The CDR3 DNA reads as TGTGCCTGGACATCACCCGCCTTCAACACCGGGGAGCTGTTTTTT. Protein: CAWTSPAFNTGELFF.

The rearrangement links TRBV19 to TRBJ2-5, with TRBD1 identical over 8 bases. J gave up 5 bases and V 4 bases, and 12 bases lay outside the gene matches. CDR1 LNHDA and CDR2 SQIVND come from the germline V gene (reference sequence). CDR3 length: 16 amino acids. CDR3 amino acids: CASSRTHGQGRETQYF. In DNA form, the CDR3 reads TGTGCCAGTAGTAGAACCCACGGACAGGGACGGGAGACCCAGTACTTC.

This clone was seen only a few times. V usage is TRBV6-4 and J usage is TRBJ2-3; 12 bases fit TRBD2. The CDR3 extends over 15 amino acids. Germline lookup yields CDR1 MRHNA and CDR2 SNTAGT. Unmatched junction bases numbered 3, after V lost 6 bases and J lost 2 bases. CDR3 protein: CASSRLAGDTDTQYF. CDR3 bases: TGTGCCAGCAGCAGACTAGCGGGGGACACAGATACGCAGTATTTT.

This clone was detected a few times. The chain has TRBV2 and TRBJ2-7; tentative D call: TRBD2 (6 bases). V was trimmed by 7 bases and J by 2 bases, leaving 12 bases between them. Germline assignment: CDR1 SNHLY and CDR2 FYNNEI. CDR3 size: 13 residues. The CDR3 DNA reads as TGTGCCAGCAATCCCGGCGGGACCTACGAGCAGTACTTC. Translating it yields CASNPGGTYEQYF.

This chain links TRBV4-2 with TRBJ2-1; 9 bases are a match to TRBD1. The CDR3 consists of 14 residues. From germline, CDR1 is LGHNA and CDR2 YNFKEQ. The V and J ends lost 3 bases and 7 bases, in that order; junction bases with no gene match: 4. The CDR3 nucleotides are TGTGCCAGCAGCCACCGGGACAGGGAGAATGAGCAGTTCTTC. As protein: CASSHRDRENEQFF.

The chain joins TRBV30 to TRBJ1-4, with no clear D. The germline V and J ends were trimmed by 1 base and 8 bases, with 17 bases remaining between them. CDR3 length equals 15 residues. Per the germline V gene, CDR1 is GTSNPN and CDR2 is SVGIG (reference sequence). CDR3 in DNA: TGTGCCTGGAGTGGCCCAAATGCGCTGGAGGAAAAACTGTTTTTT. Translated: CAWSGPNALEEKLFF.

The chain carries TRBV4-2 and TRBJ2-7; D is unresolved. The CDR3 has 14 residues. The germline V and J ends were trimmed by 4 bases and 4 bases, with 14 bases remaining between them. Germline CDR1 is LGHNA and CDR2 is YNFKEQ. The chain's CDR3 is CASSRAQTAYEQYF. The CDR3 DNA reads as TGTGCCAGCAGCCGGGCCCAAACAGCGTACGAGCAGTACTTC.

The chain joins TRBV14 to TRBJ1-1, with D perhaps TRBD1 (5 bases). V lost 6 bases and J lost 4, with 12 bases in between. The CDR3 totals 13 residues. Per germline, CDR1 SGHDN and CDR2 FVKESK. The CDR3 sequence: CASSRGGGTEAFF. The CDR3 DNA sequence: TGTGCCAGCAGTCGAGGCGGGGGCACTGAAGCTTTCTTT.

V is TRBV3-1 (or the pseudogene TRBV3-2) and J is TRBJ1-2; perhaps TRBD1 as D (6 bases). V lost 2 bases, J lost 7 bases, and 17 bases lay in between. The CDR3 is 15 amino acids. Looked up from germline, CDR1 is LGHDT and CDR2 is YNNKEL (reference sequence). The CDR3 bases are TGTGCCAGCAGCCAAACGGCCGGGACATTACTTGGCTACACCTTC. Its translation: CASSQTAGTLLGYTF.